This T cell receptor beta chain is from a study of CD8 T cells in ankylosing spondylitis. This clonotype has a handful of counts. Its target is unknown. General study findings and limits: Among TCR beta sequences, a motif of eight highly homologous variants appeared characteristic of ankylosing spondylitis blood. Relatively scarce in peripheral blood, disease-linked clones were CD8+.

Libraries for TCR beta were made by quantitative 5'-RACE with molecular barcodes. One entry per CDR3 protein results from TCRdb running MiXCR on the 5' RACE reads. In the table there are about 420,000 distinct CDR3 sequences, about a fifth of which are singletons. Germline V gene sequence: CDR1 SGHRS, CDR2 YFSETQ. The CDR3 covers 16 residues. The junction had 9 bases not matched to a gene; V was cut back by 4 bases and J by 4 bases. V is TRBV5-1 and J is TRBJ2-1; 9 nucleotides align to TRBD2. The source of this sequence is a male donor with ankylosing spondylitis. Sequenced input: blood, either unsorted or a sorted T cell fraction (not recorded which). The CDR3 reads CASSTSEGLAYNEQFF. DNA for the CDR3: TGCGCCAGCAGCACCTCGGAGGGACTAGCTTACAATGAGCAGTTCTTC.